Presented here are 25 T cell receptor beta chains from one specimen sequenced in a study of OX40 agonist ivuxolimab in advanced cancers. Profiling relied on immunoSEQ multiplex PCR, and the TCRdb table lists in-frame clones only, not all of them. The sample holds around 80,000 clones; roughly four fifths are singletons and the top ten take about 5%. Material: CD4+ or CD8+ T cells sorted from blood, obtained in a trial of the OX40 agonist ivuxolimab. All receptors come from an adult with an advanced solid tumor such as melanoma, head and neck, liver or kidney cancer.

This sequence joins TRBV11-2 and TRBJ2-1; D gene uncertain. This CDR3 region has 14 residues. V gave up 0 bases and J gave up 5 bases, with 8 bases separating them. The germline gives CDR1 SGHAT, CDR2 FQNNGV. Here the CDR3 reads CASSLERRDNEQFF. In DNA form, the CDR3 reads TGTGCCAGCAGCTTAGAGCGGAGAGACAATGAGCAGTTCTTC.

V is TRBV11-2 and J is TRBJ2-1; 15 bases match TRBD2. The trim removed 5 bases at V and 9 bases at J, leaving 5 bases unmatched. The V gene's germline CDR1 is SGHAT and CDR2 FQNNGV. The CDR3 consists of 15 residues. The DNA for the CDR3 is TGTGCCAGCAGCCCAGGACTAGCGGGAGGGATTGAGCAGTTCTTC. The encoded protein is CASSPGLAGGIEQFF.

This clone was seen a handful of times. The chain carries TRBV15 and TRBJ2-5; 8 bases align to TRBD2. The CDR3 length is 15 residues. Trimming removed 3 bases from V and 2 bases from J; junction bases left unmatched: 5. Germline CDR1 is LNHNV and CDR2 is YYDKDF (reference sequence). The CDR3 loop is CATSRNSGGQETQYF. CDR3 DNA: TGTGCCACCAGCAGGAACTCGGGGGGGCAAGAGACCCAGTACTTC.

The gene calls are TRBV28 and TRBJ1-5, with TRBD1 as a possible D gene (5 bases). Germline V gene lookup returns CDR1 MDHEN and CDR2 SYDVKM. Trimming removed 3 bases from V and 9 bases from J, with 12 bases in between. This CDR3 contains 13 residues. The CDR3 bases are TGTGCCAGCAGTTTTTTGGGGGGTAGGCCCCAGCATTTT. It yields the protein CASSFLGGRPQHF.

The chain combines TRBV5-1 with TRBJ1-6; perhaps TRBD1 as D (5 bases). CDR1 SGHRS and CDR2 YFSETQ come from the germline V gene. This CDR3 contains 14 residues. The V and J ends lost 5 bases and 13 bases respectively, with 19 bases between them. Here the CDR3 DNA reads TGCGCCAGCAGTATTCACGGGACTCCGGAGCCCCTCCACTTT. Translated, it gives CASSIHGTPEPLHF.

In the case of this clone: Additional DNA sequences in this sample encode the identical CDR3. The chain employs TRBV7-2 and TRBJ2-3; D could derive from TRBD1 or TRBD2 (5 bases each). V gave up 1 base and J gave up 0 bases, with 14 bases separating them. This CDR3 has 17 residues. From germline, CDR1 is SGHTA and CDR2 FQGNSA. CDR3 DNA: TGTGCCAGCAGCTTAGTGGGCTTCGGGGCGAGCACAGATACGCAGTATTTT. It yields the protein CASSLVGFGASTDTQYF.

This chain connects TRBV7-8 to TRBJ2-1, with D perhaps assigned TRBD1 or TRBD2 (5 bases each). The germline V gene has CDR1 SGHVS and CDR2 FQNEAQ. The ends were cut back, 5 bases at V and 11 bases at J, with 13 bases in the middle. This CDR3 contains 12 residues. The CDR3 nucleotides are TGTGCCAGCAGCCAAACACCGGGACAGCAGTTCTTC. Translated, it gives CASSQTPGQQFF.

V is TRBV28 and J is TRBJ1-5; 7 nucleotides line up with TRBD1. CDR3 length: 16 residues. V was clipped by 8 bases and J by 6 bases; unmatched bases: 16. Germline V gives CDR1 MDHEN, CDR2 SYDVKM. CDR3 region: CASRNEGGGETQPQHF. CDR3 coding DNA: TGTGCCAGCCGCAACGAGGGAGGGGGCGAGACTCAGCCCCAGCATTTT.

This rearrangement joins TRBV7-2 to TRBJ2-7; TRBD2 is a possible D gene (6 bases). Germline CDR1 and CDR2: SGHTA and FQGNSA. The CDR3 loop spans 14 amino acids. V was trimmed by 8 bases and J by 2 bases, leaving 16 bases between them. CDR3 in amino acids: CASSSGRGPYEQYF. CDR3 nucleotide sequence: TGTGCCAGCTCGTCTGGGCGGGGACCCTACGAGCAGTACTTC.

This chain uses TRBV4-3 with TRBJ1-2; D unresolved. Trimming shortened V by 1 base and J by 3 bases, and 18 bases separated the two germline ends. Germline V gene sequence: CDR1 LGHNA, CDR2 YSLEER. The CDR3 covers 17 residues. CDR3 residues: CASSQGHVGSKDYGYTF. The DNA for the CDR3 is TGCGCCAGCAGCCAAGGACATGTGGGCAGTAAGGACTATGGCTACACCTTC.

J is TRBJ2-2 and V is TRBV29-1, with unresolved D. V dropped 5 bases and J dropped 2 bases, with 12 bases sitting between them. The CDR3 consists of 14 residues. Germline V gene sequence: CDR1 SQVTM, CDR2 ANQGSEA. CDR3 in DNA: TGCAGCGTTATGACGCCCCCAAACACCGGGGAGCTGTTTTTT. This codes for CSVMTPPNTGELFF.

This clone was observed a single time. The rearrangement links TRBV5-5 to TRBJ2-7, with D perhaps matching TRBD1 (5 bases). Germline V gives CDR1 SGHKS, CDR2 YYEKEE (reference sequence). Trimming took off 0 bases at V and 1 base at J, with 17 bases between the two ends. The CDR3 covers 17 residues. In nucleotides, the CDR3 is TGTGCCAGCAGCTTGGCCGTTCTGGCAGGGAATTCCTACGAGCAGTACTTC. It codes for CASSLAVLAGNSYEQYF.

This clone was seen only once. The V gene is TRBV5-4, the J gene TRBJ2-4, with TRBD1 as a possible D gene (6 bases). Trimming shortened V by 4 bases and J by 0 bases, and 14 bases separated the two germline ends. The CDR3 is 16 amino acids. The germline V gene has CDR1 SGHNT and CDR2 YYREEE (reference sequence). CDR3 loop: CASSPGQGLAKNIQYF. CDR3 bases: TGTGCCAGCAGCCCCGGGCAGGGGTTAGCCAAAAACATTCAGTACTTC.

The V call is TRBV18, the J call TRBJ1-4; D is undetermined. Germline V CDR1 and CDR2: KGHSH, LQKENI. V gave up 3 bases and J gave up 5 bases, with 16 bases separating them. The CDR3 is 16 residues long. The CDR3 coding sequence is TGTGCCAGCTCACCGCGTCGGGGAGACTTCAATGAAAAACTGTTTTTT. Its protein product is CASSPRRGDFNEKLFF.

Regarding this clone: Germline is not matched at one junction end, which may reflect a read error. The chain couples TRBV27 to TRBJ2-7; D tentatively reads TRBD1 or TRBD2 (5 bases each). Germline CDR1 reads MNHEY; CDR2 reads SMNVEV (reference sequence). This CDR3 has 17 residues. CDR3 residues: CARSSAAKTGTMGEQYF. In nucleotides, the CDR3 is TGTGCCAGAAGTTCGGCCGCGAAAACCGGGACCATGGGCGAGCAGTACTTC.

The rearrangement links TRBV7-2 to TRBJ2-1, with 8 bases that match TRBD2. The CDR3 consists of 16 residues. Germline V lookup: CDR1 SGHTA, CDR2 FQGNSA. V shed 5 bases and J 4 bases; nucleotides not matched to a gene: 10. The CDR3 protein is CASSPPGLEGYNEQFF. The CDR3 DNA follows: TGTGCCAGCAGCCCCCCGGGACTAGAGGGGTACAATGAGCAGTTCTTC. The complete variable domain, with remaining parts taken from reference TRBV7-2 and TRBJ2-1, reads GAGVSQSPSNKVTEKGKDVELRCDPISGHTALYWYRQSLGQGLEFLIYFQGNSAPDKSGLPSDRFSAERTGGSVSTLTIQRTQQEDSAVYLCASSPPGLEGYNEQFFGPGTRLTVL.

The chain joins TRBV6-4 to TRBJ2-7; D remains unclear. In germline, CDR1 is MRHNA, CDR2 SNTAGT. CDR3 size: 12 residues. V shed 4 bases and J shed 3 bases, with 7 bases lying between them. The CDR3 DNA reads TGTGCCAGCAGTGCTCTGAACTACGAGCAGTACTTC. It codes for CASSALNYEQYF.

This clone was counted a few times. This chain links TRBV9 with TRBJ1-6, with 7 bases aligning to TRBD1. Germline assignment: CDR1 SGDLS and CDR2 YYNGEE. This CDR3 has 14 residues. V lost 3 bases, J lost 14 bases, and 11 bases stayed unmatched. CDR3 sequence: CASSGRQGPEALHF. The CDR3 nucleotides read TGTGCCAGCAGCGGCCGACAGGGCCCCGAGGCCCTCCACTTT.

The chain links TRBV9 to TRBJ1-4; perhaps TRBD1 as D (5 bases). This CDR3 is 15 amino acids long. In germline, CDR1 is SGDLS, CDR2 YYNGEE. V lost 3 bases and J lost 8, with 17 bases in between. CDR3: CASSGTGTQGEKLFF. The CDR3 DNA reads as TGTGCCAGCAGCGGTACCGGGACTCAGGGCGAAAAACTGTTTTTT.

In this sample, this clone turned up a few times. This sequence joins TRBV11-2 and TRBJ1-1, with D unresolved. The CDR3 is 14 amino acids. The V and J ends lost 5 bases and 4 bases respectively, with 14 bases between them. Germline values: CDR1 SGHAT, CDR2 FQNNGV. CDR3 protein: CASSRESLATEAFF. DNA for the CDR3: TGTGCCAGCAGCCGAGAGTCCTTGGCCACTGAAGCTTTCTTT.

The CDR3 sequence: CASSPEWARSNNEQFF. DNA for the CDR3: TGTGCCAGCAGCCCCGAATGGGCAAGGTCTAACAATGAGCAGTTCTTC. This chain joins TRBV7-6 and TRBJ2-1; D gene uncertain. Germline CDR1 reads SGHVS; CDR2 reads FNYEAQ. The CDR3 totals 16 residues. Trimming took off 5 bases at V and 5 bases at J, with 19 bases between the two ends.

The J gene is TRBJ2-1, the V gene TRBV5-6, with 11 positions matching TRBD2. Unmatched junction bases numbered 7, after V lost 1 base and J lost 4 bases. Germline-derived CDR1 and CDR2 are SGHDT and YYEEEE. This CDR3 contains 17 residues. This CDR3 is CASSLFSGGAFYNEQFF. The CDR3 DNA sequence: TGTGCCAGCAGCTTGTTTAGCGGGGGGGCCTTTTACAATGAGCAGTTCTTC.

This chain links TRBV2 with TRBJ1-1, with TRBD1 as a possible D gene (5 bases). The V gene lost 4 bases and the J gene lost 2 bases, with 17 bases spanning the gap. The CDR3 length is 16 residues. CDR1 and CDR2 (germline): SNHLY, FYNNEI. The CDR3 loop is CASSGLTEWVNTEAFF. Written as DNA, the CDR3 is TGTGCCAGCAGTGGACTGACAGAGTGGGTTAACACTGAAGCTTTCTTT.

This chain joins TRBV19 and TRBJ1-1, with a tentative D call TRBD1 (6 bases). The CDR3 consists of 19 residues. Per germline, CDR1 LNHDA and CDR2 SQIVND (reference sequence). The ends were cut back, 3 bases at V and 4 bases at J, with 27 bases in the middle. The CDR3 here is CASSIRNNHASGEVTEAFF. The CDR3 DNA follows: TGTGCCAGTAGTATCAGGAATAACCATGCTTCAGGGGAAGTCACTGAAGCTTTCTTT.

This chain uses TRBV2 with TRBJ2-5; D might be TRBD1 (6 bases). V lost 4 bases and J lost 5, with 14 bases in between. Germline assignment: CDR1 SNHLY and CDR2 FYNNEI. The CDR3 spans 14 residues. The CDR3 protein is CASSAGAIKETQYF. CDR3 coding DNA: TGTGCCAGCAGTGCAGGGGCTATTAAGGAGACCCAGTACTTC.